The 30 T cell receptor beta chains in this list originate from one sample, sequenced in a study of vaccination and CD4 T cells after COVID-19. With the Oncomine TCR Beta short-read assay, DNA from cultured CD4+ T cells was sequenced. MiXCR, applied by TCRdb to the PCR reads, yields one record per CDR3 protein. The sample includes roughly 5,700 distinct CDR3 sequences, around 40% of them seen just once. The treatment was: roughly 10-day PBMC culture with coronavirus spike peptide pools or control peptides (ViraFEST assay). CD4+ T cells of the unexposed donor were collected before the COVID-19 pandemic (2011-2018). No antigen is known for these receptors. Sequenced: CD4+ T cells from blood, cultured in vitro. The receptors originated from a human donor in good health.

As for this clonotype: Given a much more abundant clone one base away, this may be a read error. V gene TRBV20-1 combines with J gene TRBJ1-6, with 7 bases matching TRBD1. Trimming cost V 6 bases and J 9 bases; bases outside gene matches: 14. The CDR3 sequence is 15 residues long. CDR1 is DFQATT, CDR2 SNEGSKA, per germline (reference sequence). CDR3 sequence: CSARGERGPSSPLHF. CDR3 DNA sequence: TGCAGTGCCAGGGGGGAGAGGGGTCCCAGTTCACCCCTCCACTTT.

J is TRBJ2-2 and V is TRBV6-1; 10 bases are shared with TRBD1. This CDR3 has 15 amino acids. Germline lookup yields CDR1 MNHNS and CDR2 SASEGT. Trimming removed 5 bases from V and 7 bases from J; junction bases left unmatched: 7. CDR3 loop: CASSHRDRGSGELFF. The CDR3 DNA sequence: TGTGCCAGCAGTCACCGGGACAGGGGAAGCGGGGAGCTGTTTTTT.

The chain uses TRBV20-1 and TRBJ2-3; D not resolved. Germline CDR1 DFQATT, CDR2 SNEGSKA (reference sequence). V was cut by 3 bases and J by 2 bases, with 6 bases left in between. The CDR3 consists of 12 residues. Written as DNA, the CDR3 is TGCAGTGCTAGGGTGCCCACAGATACGCAGTATTTT. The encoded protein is CSARVPTDTQYF.

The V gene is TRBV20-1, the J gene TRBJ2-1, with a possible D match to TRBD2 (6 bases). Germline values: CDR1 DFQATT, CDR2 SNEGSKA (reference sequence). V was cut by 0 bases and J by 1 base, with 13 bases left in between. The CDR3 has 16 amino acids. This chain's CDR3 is CSARDPAGPSYNEQFF. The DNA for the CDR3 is TGCAGTGCTAGAGATCCGGCGGGACCGTCCTACAATGAGCAGTTCTTC.

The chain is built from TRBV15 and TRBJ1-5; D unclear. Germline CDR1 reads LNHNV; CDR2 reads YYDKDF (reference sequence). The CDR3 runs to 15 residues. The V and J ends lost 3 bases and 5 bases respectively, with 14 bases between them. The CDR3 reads CATSSEGGWDQPQHF. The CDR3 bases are TGTGCCACCAGCAGTGAGGGAGGGTGGGATCAGCCCCAGCATTTT.

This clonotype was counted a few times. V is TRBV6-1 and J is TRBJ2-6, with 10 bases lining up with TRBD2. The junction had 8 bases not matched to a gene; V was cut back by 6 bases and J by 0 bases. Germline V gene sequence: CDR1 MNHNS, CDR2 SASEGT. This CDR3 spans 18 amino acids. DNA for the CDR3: TGTGCCAGCAGCCCCACCGGGACTAGCGACTCTGGGGCCAACGTCCTGACTTTC. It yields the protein CASSPTGTSDSGANVLTF.

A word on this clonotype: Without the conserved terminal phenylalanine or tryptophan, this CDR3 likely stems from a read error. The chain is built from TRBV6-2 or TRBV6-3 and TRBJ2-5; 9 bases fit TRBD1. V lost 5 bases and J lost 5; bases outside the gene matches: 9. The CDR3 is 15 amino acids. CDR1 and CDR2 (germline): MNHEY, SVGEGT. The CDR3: CASSLLTGGGETQYY. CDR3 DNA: TGTGCCAGCAGTCTCCTGACAGGGGGGGGGGAGACCCAGTACTAC.

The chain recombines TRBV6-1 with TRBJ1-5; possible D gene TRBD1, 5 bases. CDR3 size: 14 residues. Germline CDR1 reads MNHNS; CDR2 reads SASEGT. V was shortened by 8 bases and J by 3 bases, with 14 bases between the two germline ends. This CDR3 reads CASGATSYNQPQHF. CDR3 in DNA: TGTGCCAGCGGGGCGACAAGTTACAATCAGCCCCAGCATTTT.

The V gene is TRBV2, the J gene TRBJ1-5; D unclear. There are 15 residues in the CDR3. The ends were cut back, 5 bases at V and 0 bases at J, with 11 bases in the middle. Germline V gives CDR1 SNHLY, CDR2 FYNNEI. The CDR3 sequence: CASSIRAYSNQPQHF. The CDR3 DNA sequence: TGTGCCAGCAGTATCCGGGCCTATAGCAATCAGCCCCAGCATTTT.

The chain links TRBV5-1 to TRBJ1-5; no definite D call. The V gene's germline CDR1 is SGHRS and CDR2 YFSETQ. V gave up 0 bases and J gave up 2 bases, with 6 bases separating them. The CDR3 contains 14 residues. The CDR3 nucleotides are TGCGCCAGCAGCTTGGAGTACGGCAATCAGCCCCAGCATTTT. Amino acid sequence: CASSLEYGNQPQHF.

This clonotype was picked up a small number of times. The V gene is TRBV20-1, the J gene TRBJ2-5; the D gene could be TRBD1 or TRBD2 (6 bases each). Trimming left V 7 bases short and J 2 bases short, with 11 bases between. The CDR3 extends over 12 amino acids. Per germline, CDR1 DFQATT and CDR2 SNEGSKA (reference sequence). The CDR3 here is CSVGGHQETQYF. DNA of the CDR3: TGCAGTGTAGGGGGGCATCAAGAGACCCAGTACTTC.

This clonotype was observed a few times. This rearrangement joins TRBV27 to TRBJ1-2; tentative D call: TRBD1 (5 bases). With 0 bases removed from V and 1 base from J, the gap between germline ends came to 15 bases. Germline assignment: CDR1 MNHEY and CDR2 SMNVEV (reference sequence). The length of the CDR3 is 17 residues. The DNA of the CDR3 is TGTGCCAGCAGTTTATCCCCTGGCGGGACCTATAACTATGGCTACACCTTC. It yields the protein CASSLSPGGTYNYGYTF.

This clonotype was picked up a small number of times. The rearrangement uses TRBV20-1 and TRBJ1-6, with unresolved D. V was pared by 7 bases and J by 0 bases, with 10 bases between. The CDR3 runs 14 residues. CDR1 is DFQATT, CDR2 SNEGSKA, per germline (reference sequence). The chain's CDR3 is CSVRPSSYNSPLHF. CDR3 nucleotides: TGCAGTGTAAGGCCAAGCTCCTATAATTCACCCCTCCACTTT.

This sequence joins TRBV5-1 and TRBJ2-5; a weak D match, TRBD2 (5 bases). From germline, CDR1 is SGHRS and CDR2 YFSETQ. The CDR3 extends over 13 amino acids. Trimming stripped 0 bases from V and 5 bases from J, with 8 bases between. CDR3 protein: CASSLGGVETQYF. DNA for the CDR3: TGCGCCAGCAGCTTGGGGGGAGTTGAGACCCAGTACTTC. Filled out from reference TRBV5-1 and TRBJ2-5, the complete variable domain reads KAGVTQTPRYLIKTRGQQVTLSCSPISGHRSVSWYQQTPGQGLQFLFEYFSETQRNKGNFPGRFSGRQFSNSRSEMNVSTLELGDSALYLCASSLGGVETQYFGPGTRLLVL.

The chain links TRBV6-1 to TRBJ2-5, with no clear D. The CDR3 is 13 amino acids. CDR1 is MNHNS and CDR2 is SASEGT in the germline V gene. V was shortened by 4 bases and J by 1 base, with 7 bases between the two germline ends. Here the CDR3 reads CASSGWAQETQYF. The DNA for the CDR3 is TGTGCCAGCAGTGGGTGGGCCCAAGAGACCCAGTACTTC.

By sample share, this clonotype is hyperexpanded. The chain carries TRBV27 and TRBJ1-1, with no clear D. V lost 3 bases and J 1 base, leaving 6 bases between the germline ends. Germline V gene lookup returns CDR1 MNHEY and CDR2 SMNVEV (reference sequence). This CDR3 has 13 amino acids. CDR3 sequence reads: CASSFLRNTEAFF. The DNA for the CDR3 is TGTGCCAGCAGTTTCCTCAGGAACACTGAAGCTTTCTTT.

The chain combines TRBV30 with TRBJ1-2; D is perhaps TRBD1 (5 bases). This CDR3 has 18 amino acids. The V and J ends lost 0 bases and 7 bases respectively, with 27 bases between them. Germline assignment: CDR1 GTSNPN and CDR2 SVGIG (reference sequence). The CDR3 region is CAWSVWGRVGLPIGGYTF. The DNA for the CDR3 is TGTGCCTGGAGTGTATGGGGCAGGGTCGGTCTCCCCATCGGTGGCTACACCTTC.

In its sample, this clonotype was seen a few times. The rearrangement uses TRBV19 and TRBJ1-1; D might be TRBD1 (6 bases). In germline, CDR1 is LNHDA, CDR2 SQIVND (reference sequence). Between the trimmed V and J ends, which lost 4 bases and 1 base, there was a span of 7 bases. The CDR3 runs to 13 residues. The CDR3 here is CASSKGGNTEAFF. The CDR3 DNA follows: TGTGCCAGTAGTAAGGGGGGGAACACTGAAGCTTTCTTT.

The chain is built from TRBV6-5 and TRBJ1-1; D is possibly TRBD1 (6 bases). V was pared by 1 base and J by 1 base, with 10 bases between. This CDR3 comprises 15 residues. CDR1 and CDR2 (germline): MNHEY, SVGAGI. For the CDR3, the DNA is TGTGCCAGCAGTTACTGGGAGACAGGGAACACTGAAGCTTTCTTT. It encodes CASSYWETGNTEAFF.

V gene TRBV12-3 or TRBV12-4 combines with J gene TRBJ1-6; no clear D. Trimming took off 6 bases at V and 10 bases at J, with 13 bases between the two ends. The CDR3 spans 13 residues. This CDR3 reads CASRAKGGSPLHF. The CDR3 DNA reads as TGTGCCAGCAGAGCCAAAGGAGGATCACCCCTCCACTTT.

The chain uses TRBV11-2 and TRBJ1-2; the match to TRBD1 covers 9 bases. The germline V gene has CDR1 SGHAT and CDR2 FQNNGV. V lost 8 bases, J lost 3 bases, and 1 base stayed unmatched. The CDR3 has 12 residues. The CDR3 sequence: CASRQGDYGYTF. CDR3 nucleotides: TGTGCCAGCCGACAGGGGGACTATGGCTACACCTTC.

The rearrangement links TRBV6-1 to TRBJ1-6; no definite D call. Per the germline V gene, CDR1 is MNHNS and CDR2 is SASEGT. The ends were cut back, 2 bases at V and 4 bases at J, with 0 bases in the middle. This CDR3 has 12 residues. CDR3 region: CASSEYNSPLHF. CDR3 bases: TGTGCCAGCAGTGAATATAATTCACCCCTCCACTTT.

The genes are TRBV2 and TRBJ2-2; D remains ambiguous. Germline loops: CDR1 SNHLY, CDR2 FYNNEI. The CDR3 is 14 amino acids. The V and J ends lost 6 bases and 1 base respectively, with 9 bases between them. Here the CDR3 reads CASRIRQNTGELFF. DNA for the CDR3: TGTGCCAGCAGGATACGACAGAACACCGGGGAGCTGTTTTTT.

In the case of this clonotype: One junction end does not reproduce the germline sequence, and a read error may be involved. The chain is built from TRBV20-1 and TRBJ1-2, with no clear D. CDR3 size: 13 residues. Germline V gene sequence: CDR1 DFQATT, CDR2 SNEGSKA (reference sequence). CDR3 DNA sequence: TGCGGTGCTAGAGTACAGCCCGAACGGGGCTACACCTTC. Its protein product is CGARVQPERGYTF.

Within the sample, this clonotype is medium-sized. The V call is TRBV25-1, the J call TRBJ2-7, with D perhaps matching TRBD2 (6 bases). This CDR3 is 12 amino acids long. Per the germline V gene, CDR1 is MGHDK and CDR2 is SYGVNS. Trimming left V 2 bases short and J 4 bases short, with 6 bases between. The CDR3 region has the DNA TGTGCCAGCAGTGAAGCGGGGTACGAGCAGTACTTC. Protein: CASSEAGYEQYF.

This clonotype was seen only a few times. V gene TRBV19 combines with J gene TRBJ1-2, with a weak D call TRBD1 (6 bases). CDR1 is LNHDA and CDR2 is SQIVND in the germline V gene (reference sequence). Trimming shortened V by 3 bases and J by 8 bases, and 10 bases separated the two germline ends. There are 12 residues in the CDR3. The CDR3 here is CASSISGAGYTF. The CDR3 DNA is TGTGCCAGTAGTATTTCGGGGGCCGGCTACACCTTC.

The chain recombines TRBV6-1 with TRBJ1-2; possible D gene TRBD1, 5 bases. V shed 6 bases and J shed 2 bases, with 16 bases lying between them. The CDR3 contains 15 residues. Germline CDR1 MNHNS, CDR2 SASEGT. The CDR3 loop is CASRVSRGSNYGYTF. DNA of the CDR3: TGTGCCAGCAGGGTTTCGCGGGGGTCCAACTATGGCTACACCTTC.

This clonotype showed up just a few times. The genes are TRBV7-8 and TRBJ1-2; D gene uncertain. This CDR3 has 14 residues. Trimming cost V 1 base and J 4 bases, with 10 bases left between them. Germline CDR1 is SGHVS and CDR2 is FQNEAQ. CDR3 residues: CASSLEHSLYGYTF. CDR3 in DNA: TGTGCCAGCAGCTTAGAGCACAGCCTCTATGGCTACACCTTC.

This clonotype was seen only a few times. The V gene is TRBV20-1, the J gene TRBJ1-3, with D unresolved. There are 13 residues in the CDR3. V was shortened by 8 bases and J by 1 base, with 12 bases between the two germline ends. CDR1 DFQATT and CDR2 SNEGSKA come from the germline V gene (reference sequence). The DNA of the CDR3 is TGCAGTACGCACCTTTCGTCTGGAAACACCATATATTTT. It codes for CSTHLSSGNTIYF.

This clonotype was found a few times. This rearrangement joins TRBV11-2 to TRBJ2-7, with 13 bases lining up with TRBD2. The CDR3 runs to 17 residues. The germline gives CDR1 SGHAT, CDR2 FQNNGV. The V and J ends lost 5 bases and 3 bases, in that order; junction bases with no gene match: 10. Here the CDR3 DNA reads TGTGCCAGCAGCCCGCGTGGGACTAGCGGGGAAGACTACGAGCAGTACTTC. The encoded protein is CASSPRGTSGEDYEQYF.